This entry is about one TCR beta chain. Its antigen is unknown. These data are taken from a study of cytomegalovirus exposure and HLA in healthy donors. General observations from the study: 87-base-pair reads could not separate some V segments, including TRBV6-2 and TRBV6-3.

V lost 1 base and J 13 bases, leaving 7 bases between the germline ends. Germline values: CDR1 SGHTA, CDR2 FQGNSA. The CDR3 sequence is 11 residues long. PCR employed 60 Vbeta and 13 Jbeta primers. Only in-frame clones appear in the TCRdb table, and some are missing; sequencing was by immunoSEQ multiplex PCR. The sample holds under 200,000 clones, approximately 86% seen once. The chain carries TRBV7-2 and TRBJ2-2; maybe TRBD1 (5 bases). This sequence originates from a male donor in good health and CMV-seronegative. Input material: PBMCs. In DNA, the CDR3 is TGTGCCAGCAGCTTAGGAAGGGGGCTGTTTTTT. Translating gives CASSLGRGLFF.